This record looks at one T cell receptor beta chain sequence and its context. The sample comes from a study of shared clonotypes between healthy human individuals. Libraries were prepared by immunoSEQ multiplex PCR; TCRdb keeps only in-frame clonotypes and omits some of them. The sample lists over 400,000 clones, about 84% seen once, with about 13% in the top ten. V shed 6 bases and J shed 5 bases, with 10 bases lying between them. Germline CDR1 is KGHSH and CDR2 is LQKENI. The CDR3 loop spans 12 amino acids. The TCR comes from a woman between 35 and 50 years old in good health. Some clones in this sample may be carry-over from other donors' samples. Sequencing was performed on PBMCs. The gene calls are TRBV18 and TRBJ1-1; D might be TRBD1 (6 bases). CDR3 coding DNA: TGTGCCAGCTCCGACAGGTATACTGAAGCTTTCTTT. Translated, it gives CASSDRYTEAFF.